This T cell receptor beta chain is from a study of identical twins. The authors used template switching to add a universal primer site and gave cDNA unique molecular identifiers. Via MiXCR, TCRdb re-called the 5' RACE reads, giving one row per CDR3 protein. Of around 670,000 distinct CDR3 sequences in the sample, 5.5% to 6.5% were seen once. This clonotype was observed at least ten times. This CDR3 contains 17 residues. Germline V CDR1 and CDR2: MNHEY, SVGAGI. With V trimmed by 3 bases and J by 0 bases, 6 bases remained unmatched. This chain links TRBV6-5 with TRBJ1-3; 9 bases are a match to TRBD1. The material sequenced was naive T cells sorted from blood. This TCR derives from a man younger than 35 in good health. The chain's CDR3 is CASSYLGQGPSGNTIYF. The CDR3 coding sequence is TGTGCCAGCAGTTATCTGGGACAGGGCCCCTCTGGAAACACCATATATTTT.